The subject of this entry is one T cell receptor beta chain. TCRdb used MiXCR to reprocess the PCR reads, holding one entry per CDR3 protein. The table has over 20,000 distinct CDR3 sequences, around 60% seen once. The sample belongs to a study of vaccination and CD4 T cells after COVID-19. V was clipped by 5 bases and J by 8 bases, with 16 bases between them. The CDR3 extends over 15 amino acids. Germline CDR1 SNHLY, CDR2 FYNNEI. The chain joins TRBV2 to TRBJ1-6; D is uncertain. The receptor was isolated from a human donor who had recovered from COVID-19. The sample consisted of CD4+ T cells from blood, taken before SARS-CoV-2 vaccination. The CDR3 nucleotides read TGTGCCAGCAGTCGGTTATTTGGGCAGTATTCACCCCTCCACTTT. Translating it yields CASSRLFGQYSPLHF.